The present T cell receptor (beta chain) was sequenced within a study of cytomegalovirus exposure and HLA in healthy donors. Study at large: Genotyping of roughly 400 donors showed that roughly 83% belonged to the Caucasian-associated ancestry cluster. The study, taken as a whole, reports: Analyses of presence/absence relied on an assumption of roughly uniform sequencing depth across donors. A likely sequencing artifact accounted for one observed cluster of highly shared sequence variants. The Asian-associated ancestry cluster reportedly had fewer N-insertions than the 666-donor mean in a later analysis.

CDR3 size: 14 residues. The germline V gene encodes CDR1 MNHEY and CDR2 SMNVEV (reference sequence). V was cut by 8 bases and J by 2 bases, with 15 bases left in between. The PCR contained 60 Vbeta and 13 Jbeta primers. Profiled with immunoSEQ multiplex PCR; TCRdb holds only in-frame clones, not every one. This sample yields 150,000 to 200,000 clones, of which less than 90% are seen a single time; around 6.5% belongs to the top ten. Details on this clone: What it recognizes is unknown.

The V gene is TRBV27, the J gene TRBJ1-1; the D gene is possibly TRBD1 (5 bases). The sequence was collected from a male donor in good health and CMV-seropositive. Specimen: PBMCs. For the CDR3, the DNA is TGTGCCAGCGGTAGTGGACATACCAACACTGAAGCTTTCTTT. Amino acids: CASGSGHTNTEAFF.